What follows is one TCR beta chain and its context. The target antigen is unknown. One base away lies a much larger clone, so this may be a sequencing read error. No conserved phenylalanine or tryptophan ends this CDR3, so it is likely a read error. It is unclear where the CDR3 begins or ends on the DNA, so no DNA is shown, and the CDR3 is as TCRdb lists it. The entry originates in a study of read filtering for tumor transcriptome and immune sequencing. Looking at the study overall: Patients were approximately 17 male and about 15 female, mean age roughly 70 years, range about 40 to 85.

Study outcomes and limitations: Approximately 80% of IR-seq clonotypes had one read, totaling about 3.5% of reads; RNA-seq: around 70% and 40%.

Molecular barcoded adaptors covering alpha/delta and beta/gamma chains were used on about 390 ng RNA. TCRdb processed the reads anew with MiXCR; each CDR3 protein has one entry. Among 20,000 to 30,000 distinct CDR3 sequences listed, around a fifth were seen once. Counting both end residues, the CDR3 totals 11 amino acids. The sample comprised a population of CD138-negative cells sorted from bone marrow. This chain uses TRBV12-3 or TRBV12-4 with TRBJ2-5. The TCR originated in a donor at least 40 years old with multiple myeloma. The CDR3 here is CASSFQRRLYL.